This entry concerns a single T cell receptor (beta chain). As yet, its antigen is unknown. These data come from a study of OX40 agonist ivuxolimab in advanced cancers. For the study at large: Antecedent anti-PD-1, anti-PD-L1 or anti-CTLA-4 therapy was permissible, with roughly 40% having received some. Three patients got partial responses; one had hepatocellular carcinoma and two had cutaneous melanoma. Regarding the study as a whole: Mean expanded clone counts were higher in CD8+ than CD4+ T cells. The study did not work out the antigen specificity of the expanded peripheral T cells.

Germline-derived CDR1 and CDR2 are SQVTM and ANQGSEA. This CDR3 contains 13 residues. V was shortened by 0 bases and J by 6 bases, with 12 bases between the two germline ends. Repertoires were generated with immunoSEQ multiplex PCR, while TCRdb's copy carries only in-frame clones and drops some. In the table there are under 25,000 clones, 84% of which are singletons. J is TRBJ2-7 and V is TRBV29-1; D not resolved. The source is an adult with an advanced solid tumor such as melanoma, head and neck, liver or kidney cancer. Sample: CD4+ or CD8+ T cells sorted from blood, taken in a trial of the OX40 agonist ivuxolimab. The CDR3 region has the DNA TGCAGCGTTGAAGATCTCTCCGACGCCGAGCAGTACTTC. This gives the protein CSVEDLSDAEQYF.